The rows below give T cell receptor beta chains drawn from one sample of a study of T cells after yellow fever vaccination. MiXCR, run by TCRdb on the 5' RACE reads, gives a single entry per CDR3 protein. The sample carries about 340,000 distinct CDR3 sequences, around 12% recorded once. The sequences come from CD4+ T cells sorted from PBMCs, collected 15 days after the yellow fever booster vaccination. These receptors all stem from a man younger than 35 who received the YFV17D yellow fever vaccine. The CDR3 runs from the conserved cysteine through the conserved F or W. D genes are given only for firm matches. A clone size is listed for some rows: how often the clone was seen (once, few, many), or a class if it is expanded.

cdr3_nt cdr3_aa clone_size d_call j_call v_call
TGCGCCAGCAGCTTGGCCCTAGCCAAAAACATTCAGTACTTC CASSLALAKNIQYF many NA TRBJ2-4 TRBV7-2
TGTGCCAGTAAATCCGGGACAGGGGACACAGATACGCAGTATTTT CASKSGTGDTDTQYF few TRBD1 TRBJ2-3 TRBV10-3
TGTGCCAGCAGCCAAGTTCCCTCGCGGGCCTACGAGCAGTACTTC CASSQVPSRAYEQYF few NA TRBJ2-7 TRBV3-1
TGCGCCAGCAGCGCGGGATTTGCGGATACGCAGTATTTT CASSAGFADTQYF many NA TRBJ2-3 TRBV5-1
TGTGCCAGCAGTTACTCGGGCCCGGGGGACTATGGCTACACCTTC CASSYSGPGDYGYTF few NA TRBJ1-2 TRBV6-5
TGTGCCAGCAGCCAAGGACTAGCGGGTAGTATGTTGCAGTTCTTC CASSQGLAGSMLQFF few TRBD2 TRBJ2-1 TRBV7-9
TGCAGCACACGGGACCTCTCAAGAGATACGCAGTATTTT CSTRDLSRDTQYF few NA TRBJ2-3 TRBV20-1
TGTGCCAGCTCACCACCGGGCGGAGGGGGCATTCAGTACTTC CASSPPGGGGIQYF NA NA TRBJ2-4 TRBV18
TGTGCCAGCAGCTTAGTGGCTTACACTGAAGCTTTCTTT CASSLVAYTEAFF few NA TRBJ1-1 TRBV11-2
TGTGCCAGCAGTCAGCCGAGACAGGGCAGAAACAATGAGCAGTTCTTC CASSQPRQGRNNEQFF few TRBD1 TRBJ2-1 TRBV7-8